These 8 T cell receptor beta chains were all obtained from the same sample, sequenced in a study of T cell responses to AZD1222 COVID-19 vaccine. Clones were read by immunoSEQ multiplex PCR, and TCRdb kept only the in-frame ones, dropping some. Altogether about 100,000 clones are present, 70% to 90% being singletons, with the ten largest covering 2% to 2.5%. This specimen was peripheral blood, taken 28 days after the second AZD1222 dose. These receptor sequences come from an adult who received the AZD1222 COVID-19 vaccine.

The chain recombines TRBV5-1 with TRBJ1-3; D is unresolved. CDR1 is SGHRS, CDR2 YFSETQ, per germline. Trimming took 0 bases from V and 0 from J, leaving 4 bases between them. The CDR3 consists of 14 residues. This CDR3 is CASSLGSSGNTIYF. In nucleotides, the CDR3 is TGCGCCAGCAGCTTGGGTAGCTCTGGAAACACCATATATTTT.

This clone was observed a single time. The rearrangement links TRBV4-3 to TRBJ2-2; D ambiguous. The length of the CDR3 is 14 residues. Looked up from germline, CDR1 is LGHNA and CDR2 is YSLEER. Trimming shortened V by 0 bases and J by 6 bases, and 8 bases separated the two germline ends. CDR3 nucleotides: TGCGCCAGCAGCCAAGATTCAGGAGCCGGGGAGCTGTTTTTT. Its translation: CASSQDSGAGELFF.

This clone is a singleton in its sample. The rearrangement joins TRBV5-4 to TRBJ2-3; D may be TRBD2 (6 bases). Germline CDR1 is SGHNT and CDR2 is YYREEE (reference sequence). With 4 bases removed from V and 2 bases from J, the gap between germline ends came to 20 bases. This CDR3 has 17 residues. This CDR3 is CASSQARFGGNTDTQYF. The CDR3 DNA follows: TGTGCCAGCAGCCAAGCGAGGTTCGGCGGGAACACAGATACGCAGTATTTT. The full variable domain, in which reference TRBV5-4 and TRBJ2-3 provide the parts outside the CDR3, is ETGVTQSPTHLIKTRGQQVTLRCSSQSGHNTVSWYQQALGQGPQFIFQYYREEENGRGNFPPRFSGLQFPNYSSELNVNALELDDSALYLCASSQARFGGNTDTQYFGPGTRLTVL.

The CDR3, as DNA: TGTGCCAGCAGTGAAGGGGACAGCTTTTTGGAAAAACTGTTTTTT. Translated, it gives CASSEGDSFLEKLFF. V is TRBV6-1 and J is TRBJ1-4; 7 bases agree with TRBD1. The CDR3 consists of 15 residues. V lost 1 base to trimming and J lost 8 bases; unmatched junction nucleotides: 7. The germline V gene encodes CDR1 MNHNS and CDR2 SASEGT.

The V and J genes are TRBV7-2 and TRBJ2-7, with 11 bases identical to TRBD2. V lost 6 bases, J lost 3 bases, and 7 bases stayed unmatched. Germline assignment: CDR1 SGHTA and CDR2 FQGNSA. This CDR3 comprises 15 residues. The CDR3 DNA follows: TGTGCCAGCAGTTCCACTAGCGGGAGATTCTACGAGCAGTACTTC. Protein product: CASSSTSGRFYEQYF.

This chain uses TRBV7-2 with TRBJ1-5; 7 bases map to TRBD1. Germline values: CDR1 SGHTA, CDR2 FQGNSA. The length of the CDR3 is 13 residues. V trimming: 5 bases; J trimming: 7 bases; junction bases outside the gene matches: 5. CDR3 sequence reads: CASSVNRGQPQHF. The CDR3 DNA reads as TGTGCCAGCAGCGTTAACAGGGGACAGCCCCAGCATTTT.

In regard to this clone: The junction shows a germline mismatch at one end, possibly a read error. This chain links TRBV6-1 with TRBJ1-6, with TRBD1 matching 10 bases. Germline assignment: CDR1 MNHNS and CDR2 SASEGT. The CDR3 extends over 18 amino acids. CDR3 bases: TGTGCCAGCAGAGAAGGACAGGGGGTAAGCTCCTATAATTCACCCCTCCACTTT. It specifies CASREGQGVSSYNSPLHF.

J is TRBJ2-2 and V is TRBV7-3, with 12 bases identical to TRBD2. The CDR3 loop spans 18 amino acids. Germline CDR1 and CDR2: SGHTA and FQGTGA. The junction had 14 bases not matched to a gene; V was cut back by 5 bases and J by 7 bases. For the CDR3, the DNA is TGTGCCAGCAGCCCACGCCCGACTAGCGGGAGTTTAAACGGGGAGCTGTTTTTT. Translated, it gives CASSPRPTSGSLNGELFF.